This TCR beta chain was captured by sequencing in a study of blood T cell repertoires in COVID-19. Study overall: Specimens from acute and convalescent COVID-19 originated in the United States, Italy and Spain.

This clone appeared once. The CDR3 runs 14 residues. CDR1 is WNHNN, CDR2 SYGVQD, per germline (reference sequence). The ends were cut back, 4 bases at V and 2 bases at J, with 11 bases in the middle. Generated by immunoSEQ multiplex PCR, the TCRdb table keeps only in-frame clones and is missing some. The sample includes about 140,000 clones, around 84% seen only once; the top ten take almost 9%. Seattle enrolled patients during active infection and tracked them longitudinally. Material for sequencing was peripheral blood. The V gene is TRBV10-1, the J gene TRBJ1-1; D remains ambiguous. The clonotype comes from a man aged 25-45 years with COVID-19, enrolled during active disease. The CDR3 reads CASSASQANTEAFF. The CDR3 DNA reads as TGCGCCAGCAGTGCGTCGCAGGCTAACACTGAAGCTTTCTTT.